Listed here are 5 T cell receptor beta chains from one sample, sequenced in a study of T cell responses to AZD1222 COVID-19 vaccine. Generated by immunoSEQ multiplex PCR, the TCRdb table keeps only in-frame clones and is missing some. The sample holds 120,000 or so clones, about 91% seen once. The sequenced sample was peripheral blood, obtained on day 0 of AZD1222 vaccination. The source of these receptors is an adult in good health.

The V and J genes are TRBV11-3 and TRBJ1-1, with 7 bases lining up with TRBD1. The V gene's germline CDR1 is SGHNT and CDR2 YENEEA. The junction had 6 bases not matched to a gene; V was cut back by 10 bases and J by 4 bases. This CDR3 is 12 amino acids long. CDR3 amino acids: CATRQGGTEAFF. CDR3 nucleotides: TGTGCCACTCGACAGGGAGGCACTGAAGCTTTCTTT.

This chain uses TRBV18 with TRBJ2-3; no firm D call. V was clipped by 6 bases and J by 4 bases, with 11 bases between them. CDR1 is KGHSH, CDR2 LQKENI, per germline. The CDR3 covers 13 residues. The CDR3 reads CASSRSVADTQYF. The CDR3, as DNA: TGTGCCAGCTCGCGATCAGTTGCAGATACGCAGTATTTT. Full variable domain (missing parts from reference TRBV18 and TRBJ2-3): NAGVMQNPRHLVRRRGQEARLRCSPMKGHSHVYWYRQLPEEGLKFMVYLQKENIIDESGMPKERFSAEFPKEGPSILRIQQVVRGDSAAYFCASSRSVADTQYFGPGTRLTVL.

The V call is TRBV11-2, the J call TRBJ1-3; D is ambiguous. V dropped 0 bases and J dropped 4 bases, with 4 bases sitting between them. The germline V gene encodes CDR1 SGHAT and CDR2 FQNNGV. The CDR3 loop spans 13 amino acids. CDR3 sequence: CASSLENGNTIYF. For the CDR3, the DNA is TGTGCCAGCAGCTTAGAGAACGGAAACACCATATATTTT.

The chain has TRBV6-2 or TRBV6-3 and TRBJ2-2; TRBD2 matches 7 bases. After removal of 5 bases from V and 1 base from J, the junction contained 7 bases not matched to a gene. This CDR3 has 16 amino acids. Germline CDR1 reads MNHEY; CDR2 reads SVGEGT. CDR3: CASSGMGGENTGELFF. In nucleotides, the CDR3 is TGTGCCAGCAGTGGTATGGGGGGGGAGAACACCGGGGAGCTGTTTTTT.

A few counts support this clone. The chain joins TRBV11-2 to TRBJ2-7; 9 nucleotides line up with TRBD1. The CDR3 extends over 15 amino acids. V was clipped by 3 bases and J by 2 bases; unmatched bases: 5. Germline CDR1 SGHAT, CDR2 FQNNGV. CDR3 sequence: CASSFNRGQAYEQYF. CDR3 DNA: TGTGCCAGCAGCTTTAACAGGGGGCAAGCCTACGAGCAGTACTTC.